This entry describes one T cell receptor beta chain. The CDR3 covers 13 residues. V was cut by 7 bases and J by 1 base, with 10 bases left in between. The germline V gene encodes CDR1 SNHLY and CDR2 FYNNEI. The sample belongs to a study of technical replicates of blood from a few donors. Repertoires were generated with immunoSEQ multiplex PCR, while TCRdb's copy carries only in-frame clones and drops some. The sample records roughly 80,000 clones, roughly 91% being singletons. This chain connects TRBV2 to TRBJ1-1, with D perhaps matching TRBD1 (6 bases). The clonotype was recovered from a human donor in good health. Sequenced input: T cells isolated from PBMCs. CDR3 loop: CASTRDKNTEAFF. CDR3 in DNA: TGTGCCAGCACCCGGGACAAGAACACTGAAGCTTTCTTT.